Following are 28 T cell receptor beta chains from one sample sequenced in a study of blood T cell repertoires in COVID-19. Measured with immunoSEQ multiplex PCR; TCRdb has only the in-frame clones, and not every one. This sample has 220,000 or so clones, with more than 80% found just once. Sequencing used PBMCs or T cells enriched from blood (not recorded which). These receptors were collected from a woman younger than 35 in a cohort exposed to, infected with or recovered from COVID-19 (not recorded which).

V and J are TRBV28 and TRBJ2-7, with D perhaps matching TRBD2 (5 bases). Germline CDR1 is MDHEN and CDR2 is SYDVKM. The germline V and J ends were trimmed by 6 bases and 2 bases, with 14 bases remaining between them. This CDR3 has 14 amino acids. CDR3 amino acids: CASSLPYGTYEQYF. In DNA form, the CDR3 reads TGTGCCAGCAGCTTACCTTACGGGACCTACGAGCAGTACTTC.

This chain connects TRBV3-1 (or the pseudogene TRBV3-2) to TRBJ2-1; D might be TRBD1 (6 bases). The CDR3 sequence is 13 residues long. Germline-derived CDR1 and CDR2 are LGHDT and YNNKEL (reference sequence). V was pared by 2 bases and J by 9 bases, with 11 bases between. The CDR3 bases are TGTGCCAGCAGCCAAAACAGGGATAGTGAGCAGTTCTTC. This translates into CASSQNRDSEQFF.

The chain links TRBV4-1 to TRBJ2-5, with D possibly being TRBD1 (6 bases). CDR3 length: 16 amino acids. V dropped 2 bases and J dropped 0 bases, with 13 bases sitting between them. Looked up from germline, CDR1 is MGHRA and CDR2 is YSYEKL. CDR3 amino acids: CASSQTSRTDQETQYF. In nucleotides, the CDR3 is TGCGCCAGCAGCCAAACATCTCGGACAGACCAAGAGACCCAGTACTTC.

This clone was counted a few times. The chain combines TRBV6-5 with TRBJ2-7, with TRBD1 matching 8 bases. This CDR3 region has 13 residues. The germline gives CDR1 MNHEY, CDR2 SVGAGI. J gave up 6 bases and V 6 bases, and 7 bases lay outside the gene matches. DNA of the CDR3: TGTGCCAGCAGCTCAGGACAGGGAGGCGAGCAGTACTTC. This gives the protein CASSSGQGGEQYF.

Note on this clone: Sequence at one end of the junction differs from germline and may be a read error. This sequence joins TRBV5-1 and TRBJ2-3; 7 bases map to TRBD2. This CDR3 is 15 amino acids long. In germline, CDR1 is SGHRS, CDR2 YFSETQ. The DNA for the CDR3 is TGCGCCAGCAGCTCCAGCGGGACCCGGGCAGAAACGCAGTATTTT. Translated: CASSSSGTRAETQYF.

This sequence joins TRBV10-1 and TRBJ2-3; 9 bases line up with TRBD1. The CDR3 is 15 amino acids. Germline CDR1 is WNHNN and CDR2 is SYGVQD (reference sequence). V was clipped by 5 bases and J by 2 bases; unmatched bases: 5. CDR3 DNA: TGCGCCAGCAGTACCGGGACAGGGTTCACAGATACGCAGTATTTT. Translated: CASSTGTGFTDTQYF.

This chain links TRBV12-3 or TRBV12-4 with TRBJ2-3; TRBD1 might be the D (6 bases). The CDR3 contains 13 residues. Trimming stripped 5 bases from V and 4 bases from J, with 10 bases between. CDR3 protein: CASSLGQPDTQYF. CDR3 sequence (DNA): TGTGCCAGCAGTCTAGGACAGCCAGATACGCAGTATTTT.

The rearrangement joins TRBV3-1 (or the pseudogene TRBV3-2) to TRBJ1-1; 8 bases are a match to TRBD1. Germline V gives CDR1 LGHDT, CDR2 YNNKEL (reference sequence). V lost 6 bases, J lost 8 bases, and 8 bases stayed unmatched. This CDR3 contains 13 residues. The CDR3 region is CASSPRGDREAFF. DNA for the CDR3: TGTGCCAGCAGTCCTAGGGGGGACAGGGAAGCTTTCTTT.

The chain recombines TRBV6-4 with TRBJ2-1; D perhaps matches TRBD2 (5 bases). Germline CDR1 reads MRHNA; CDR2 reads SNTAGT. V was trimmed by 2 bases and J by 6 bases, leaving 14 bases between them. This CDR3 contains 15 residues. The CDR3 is CASSDGLSRRNEQFF. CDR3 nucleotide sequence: TGTGCCAGCAGTGACGGACTCAGTAGGCGCAATGAGCAGTTCTTC.

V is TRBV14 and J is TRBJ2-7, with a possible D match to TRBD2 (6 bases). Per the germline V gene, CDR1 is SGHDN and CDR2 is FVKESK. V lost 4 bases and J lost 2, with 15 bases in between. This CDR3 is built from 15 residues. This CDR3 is CASSLRRDSTYEQYF. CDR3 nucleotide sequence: TGTGCCAGCAGCCTCCGGAGGGACTCCACCTACGAGCAGTACTTC.

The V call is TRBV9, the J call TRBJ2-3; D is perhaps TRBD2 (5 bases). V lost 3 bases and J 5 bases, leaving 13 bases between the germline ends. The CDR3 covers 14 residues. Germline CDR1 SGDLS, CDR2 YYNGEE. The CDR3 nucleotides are TGTGCCAGCAGCGCAACTGCGGGTAGAGATACGCAGTATTTT. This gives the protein CASSATAGRDTQYF.

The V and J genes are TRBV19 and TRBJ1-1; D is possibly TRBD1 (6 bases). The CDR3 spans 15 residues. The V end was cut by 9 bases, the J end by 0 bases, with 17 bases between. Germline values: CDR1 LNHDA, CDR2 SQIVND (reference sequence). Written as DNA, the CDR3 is TGTGCCAGCGGATCCGGGACAAACCTGAACACTGAAGCTTTCTTT. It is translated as CASGSGTNLNTEAFF.

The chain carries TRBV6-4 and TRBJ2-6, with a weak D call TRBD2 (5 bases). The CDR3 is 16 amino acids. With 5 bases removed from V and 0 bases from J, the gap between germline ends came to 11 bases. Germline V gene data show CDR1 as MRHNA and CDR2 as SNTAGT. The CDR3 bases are TGTGCCAGCAGTCCCGAGGGCAACTCTGGGGCCAACGTCCTGACTTTC. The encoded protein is CASSPEGNSGANVLTF.

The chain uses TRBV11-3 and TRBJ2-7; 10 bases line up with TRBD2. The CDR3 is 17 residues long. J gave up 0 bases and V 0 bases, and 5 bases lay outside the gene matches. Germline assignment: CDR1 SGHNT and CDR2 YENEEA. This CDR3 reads CASSLDIAGGVSYEQYF. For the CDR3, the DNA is TGTGCCAGCAGCTTAGATATAGCGGGAGGCGTCTCCTACGAGCAGTACTTC.

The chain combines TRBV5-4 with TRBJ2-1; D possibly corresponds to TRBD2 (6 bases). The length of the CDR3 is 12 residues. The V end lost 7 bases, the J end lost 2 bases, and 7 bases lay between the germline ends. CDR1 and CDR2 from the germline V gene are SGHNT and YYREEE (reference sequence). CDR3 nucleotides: TGTGCCAGCGGAGGGGCCTACAATGAGCAGTTCTTC. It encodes CASGGAYNEQFF.

The CDR3 sequence: CASSLGAGYTF. CDR3 bases: TGTGCCAGCAGCTTAGGGGCCGGCTACACCTTC. This chain connects TRBV7-9 to TRBJ1-2, with D hard to call. This CDR3 has 11 amino acids. Germline V gene sequence: CDR1 SEHNR, CDR2 FQNEAQ (reference sequence). The V gene lost 1 base and the J gene lost 8 bases, with 5 bases spanning the gap.

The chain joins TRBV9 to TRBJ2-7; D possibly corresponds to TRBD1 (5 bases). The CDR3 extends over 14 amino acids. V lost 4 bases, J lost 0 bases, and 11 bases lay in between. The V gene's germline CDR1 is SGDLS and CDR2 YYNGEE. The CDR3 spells CASSPLDSSYEQYF. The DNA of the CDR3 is TGTGCCAGCAGCCCTCTTGACAGCTCCTACGAGCAGTACTTC.

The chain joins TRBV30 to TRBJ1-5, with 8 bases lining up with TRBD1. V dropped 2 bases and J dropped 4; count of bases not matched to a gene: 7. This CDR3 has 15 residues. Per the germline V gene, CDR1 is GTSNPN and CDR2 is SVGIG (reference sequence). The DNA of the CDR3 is TGTGCCTGGAGTAGAGGACAGGGCCGGAATCAGCCCCAGCATTTT. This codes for CAWSRGQGRNQPQHF.

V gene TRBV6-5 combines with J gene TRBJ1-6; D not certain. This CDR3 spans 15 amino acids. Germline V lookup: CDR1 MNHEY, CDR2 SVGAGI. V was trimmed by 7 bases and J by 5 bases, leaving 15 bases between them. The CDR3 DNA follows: TGTGCCAGCACCTCCGCGGGCCAAGATAATTCACCCCTCCACTTT. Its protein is CASTSAGQDNSPLHF.

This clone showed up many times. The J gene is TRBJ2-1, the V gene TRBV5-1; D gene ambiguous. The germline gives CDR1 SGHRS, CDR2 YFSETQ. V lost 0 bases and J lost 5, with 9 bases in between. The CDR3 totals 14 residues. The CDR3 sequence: CASSLAGTNNEQFF. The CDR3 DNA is TGCGCCAGCAGCTTGGCTGGCACGAACAATGAGCAGTTCTTC.

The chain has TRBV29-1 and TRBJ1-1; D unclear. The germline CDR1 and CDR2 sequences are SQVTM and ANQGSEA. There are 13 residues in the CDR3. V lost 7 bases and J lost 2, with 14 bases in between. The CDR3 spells CSAGESGNTEAFF. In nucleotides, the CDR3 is TGCAGCGCCGGGGAGTCCGGAAACACTGAAGCTTTCTTT.

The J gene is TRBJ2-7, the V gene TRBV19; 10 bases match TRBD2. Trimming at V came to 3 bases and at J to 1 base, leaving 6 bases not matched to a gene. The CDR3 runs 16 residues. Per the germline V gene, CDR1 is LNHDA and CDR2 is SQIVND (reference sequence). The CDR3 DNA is TGTGCCAGTAGTATTCGCCTAGCGGGAGAATCCTACGAGCAGTACTTC. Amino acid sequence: CASSIRLAGESYEQYF.

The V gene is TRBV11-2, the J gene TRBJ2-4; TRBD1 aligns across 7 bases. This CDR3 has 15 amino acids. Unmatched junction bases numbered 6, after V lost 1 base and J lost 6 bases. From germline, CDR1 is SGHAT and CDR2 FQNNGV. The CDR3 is CASSLVGGLINIQYF. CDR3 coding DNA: TGTGCCAGCAGCTTAGTAGGGGGCCTAATAAACATTCAGTACTTC.

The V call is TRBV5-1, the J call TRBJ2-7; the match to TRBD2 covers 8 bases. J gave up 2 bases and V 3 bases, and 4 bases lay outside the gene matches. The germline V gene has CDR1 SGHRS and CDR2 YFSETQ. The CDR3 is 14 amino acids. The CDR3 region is CASSSRGDAYEQYF. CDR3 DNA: TGCGCCAGCAGCTCGCGGGGGGACGCCTACGAGCAGTACTTC.

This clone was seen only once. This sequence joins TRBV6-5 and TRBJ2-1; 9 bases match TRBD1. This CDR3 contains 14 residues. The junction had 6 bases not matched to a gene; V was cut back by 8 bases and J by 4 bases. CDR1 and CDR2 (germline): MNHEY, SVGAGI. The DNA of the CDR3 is TGTGCCAGCGGGGGACAGGGTCCTTACAATGAGCAGTTCTTC. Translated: CASGGQGPYNEQFF.

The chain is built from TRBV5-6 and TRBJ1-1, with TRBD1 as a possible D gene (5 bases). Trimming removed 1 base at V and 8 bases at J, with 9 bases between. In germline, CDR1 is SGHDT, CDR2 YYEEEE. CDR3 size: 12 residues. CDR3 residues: CASSLPGLEAFF. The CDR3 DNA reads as TGTGCCAGCAGCTTGCCGGGACTGGAAGCTTTCTTT.

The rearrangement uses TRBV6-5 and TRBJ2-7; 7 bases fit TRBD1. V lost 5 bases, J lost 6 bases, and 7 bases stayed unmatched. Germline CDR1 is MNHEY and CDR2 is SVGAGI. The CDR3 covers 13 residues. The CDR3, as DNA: TGTGCCAGCAGTCGAGGGGGCGCTGCCGAGCAGTACTTC. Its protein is CASSRGGAAEQYF.

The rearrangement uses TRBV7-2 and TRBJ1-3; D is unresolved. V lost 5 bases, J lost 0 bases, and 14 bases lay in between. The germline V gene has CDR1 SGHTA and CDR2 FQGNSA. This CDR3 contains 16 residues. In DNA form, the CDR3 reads TGTGCCAGCAGCCAAAATATGGGCCTCTCTGGAAACACCATATATTTT. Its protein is CASSQNMGLSGNTIYF.